The 32 T cell receptor beta chains below were found in one sample sequenced in a study of control samples from healthy donors and cancer patients. Method: immunoSEQ multiplex PCR; TCRdb's copy keeps in-frame clones and lacks some. The sample gives 150,000 to 200,000 clones, nearly 90% of which show up once; 1.1% to 1.5% is in the top ten. The sample was blood. Source of these receptors: a woman aged 45-65 years in good health.

This chain connects TRBV9 to TRBJ2-7; D gene unclear. The germline V gene has CDR1 SGDLS and CDR2 YYNGEE. Between the trimmed V and J ends, which lost 0 bases and 6 bases, there was a span of 10 bases. This CDR3 comprises 13 residues. DNA for the CDR3: TGTGCCAGCAGCGTAGAACCAGCTTCCGAGCAGTACTTC. It codes for CASSVEPASEQYF.

This chain connects TRBV19 to TRBJ2-3, with D hard to call. This CDR3 has 15 residues. In germline, CDR1 is LNHDA, CDR2 SQIVND (reference sequence). The V gene lost 5 bases and the J gene lost 0 bases, with 12 bases spanning the gap. The CDR3 sequence: CASSVQGSSTDTQYF. The CDR3 nucleotides read TGTGCCAGTAGTGTACAAGGGTCTAGCACAGATACGCAGTATTTT.

The V gene is TRBV30, the J gene TRBJ2-2; TRBD1 aligns across 7 bases. The CDR3 loop spans 14 amino acids. Trimming removed 2 bases from V and 6 bases from J; junction bases left unmatched: 6. In germline, CDR1 is GTSNPN, CDR2 SVGIG (reference sequence). CDR3 DNA sequence: TGTGCCTGGAGTCTAGGGCAGGGGGCCGGGGAGCTGTTTTTT. Translating it yields CAWSLGQGAGELFF.

This rearrangement joins TRBV5-1 to TRBJ2-5; the match to TRBD2 covers 8 bases. Trimming removed 3 bases from V and 5 bases from J; junction bases left unmatched: 6. The CDR3 has 14 residues. In germline, CDR1 is SGHRS, CDR2 YFSETQ. The CDR3 loop reads CASSSGGVGETQYF. The CDR3 nucleotides are TGCGCCAGCAGCTCCGGGGGGGTTGGGGAGACCCAGTACTTC.

The chain joins TRBV6-5 to TRBJ1-2; no clear D gene. The CDR3 has 13 amino acids. The V end lost 5 bases, the J end lost 8 bases, and 15 bases lay between the germline ends. CDR1 is MNHEY, CDR2 SVGAGI, per germline. CDR3 nucleotides: TGTGCCAGCAGTCAGACCGACTTTGGGGGCTACACCTTC. Protein sequence: CASSQTDFGGYTF.

J is TRBJ2-7 and V is TRBV7-8, with D maybe TRBD2 (5 bases). This CDR3 region has 14 residues. V dropped 1 base and J dropped 2 bases, with 9 bases sitting between them. CDR1 is SGHVS, CDR2 FQNEAQ, per germline. Written as DNA, the CDR3 is TGTGCCAGCAGCTTAGGGACCGGGGCCTACGAGCAGTACTTC. Protein sequence: CASSLGTGAYEQYF.

J is TRBJ1-5 and V is TRBV28; the D is unclear. Germline V lookup: CDR1 MDHEN, CDR2 SYDVKM. Trimming pared 6 bases from V and 12 bases from J, leaving 15 bases between. This CDR3 contains 12 residues. CDR3 loop: CASSFRSLFQHF. The CDR3 DNA sequence: TGTGCCAGCAGCTTCAGGTCCCTCTTCCAGCATTTT.

The chain joins TRBV27 to TRBJ2-1, with 7 bases that match TRBD1. V lost 3 bases and J lost 1; bases outside the gene matches: 3. The germline V gene encodes CDR1 MNHEY and CDR2 SMNVEV (reference sequence). CDR3 length: 15 residues. As DNA, the CDR3 is TGTGCCAGCAGTTTCTACAGGGGTTCCTACAATGAGCAGTTCTTC. Translating gives CASSFYRGSYNEQFF.

This clone has only one observation. The chain is built from TRBV6-5 and TRBJ1-5; maybe TRBD1 (6 bases). This CDR3 is 13 amino acids long. V lost 6 bases, J lost 4 bases, and 10 bases lay in between. The germline V gene has CDR1 MNHEY and CDR2 SVGAGI. CDR3 loop: CASRGAGNQPQHF. As DNA, the CDR3 is TGTGCCAGCAGGGGGGCCGGAAATCAGCCCCAGCATTTT.

The chain links TRBV5-1 to TRBJ1-3, with a possible D match to TRBD1 (5 bases). The CDR3 covers 15 residues. V was cut by 0 bases and J by 2 bases, with 9 bases left in between. Looked up from germline, CDR1 is SGHRS and CDR2 is YFSETQ. The CDR3 reads CASSLGQGTGNTIYF. The CDR3 nucleotides read TGCGCCAGCAGCTTGGGGCAGGGCACTGGAAACACCATATATTTT. Full variable domain (outside the CDR3, taken from reference TRBV5-1 and TRBJ1-3): KAGVTQTPRYLIKTRGQQVTLSCSPISGHRSVSWYQQTPGQGLQFLFEYFSETQRNKGNFPGRFSGRQFSNSRSEMNVSTLELGDSALYLCASSLGQGTGNTIYFGEGSWLTVV.

V usage is TRBV6-2 or TRBV6-3 and J usage is TRBJ1-6; possible D gene TRBD1, 5 bases. In germline, CDR1 is MNHEY, CDR2 SVGEGT. The CDR3 has 15 amino acids. V was shortened by 0 bases and J by 9 bases, with 12 bases between the two germline ends. The CDR3 here is CASSYSAQGSSPLHF. The CDR3 DNA is TGTGCCAGCAGTTACTCGGCCCAGGGCAGTTCACCCCTCCACTTT.

The chain joins TRBV25-1 to TRBJ2-3; D might be TRBD2 (6 bases). The germline V gene encodes CDR1 MGHDK and CDR2 SYGVNS. Between the trimmed V and J ends, which lost 5 bases and 3 bases, there was a span of 9 bases. CDR3 length equals 13 residues. Here the CDR3 reads CASSHAGTDTQYF. For the CDR3, the DNA is TGTGCCAGCAGTCATGCGGGGACAGATACGCAGTATTTT.

This chain joins TRBV9 and TRBJ1-1; D remains unclear. The CDR3 runs 15 residues. The V gene's germline CDR1 is SGDLS and CDR2 YYNGEE. Trimming pared 0 bases from V and 5 bases from J, leaving 14 bases between. CDR3 sequence: CASSVADSAVTEAFF. The CDR3 DNA reads as TGTGCCAGCAGCGTAGCCGACTCGGCGGTGACTGAAGCTTTCTTT.

This clone was recorded once. The chain carries TRBV27 and TRBJ2-6, with D hard to call. Trimming removed 2 bases at V and 2 bases at J, with 16 bases between. Germline-derived CDR1 and CDR2 are MNHEY and SMNVEV (reference sequence). This CDR3 contains 18 residues. CDR3 coding DNA: TGTGCCAGCAGTTTAGGCCGAATTCGGAGTACTGGGGCCAACGTCCTGACTTTC. Its protein product is CASSLGRIRSTGANVLTF.

V usage is TRBV9 and J usage is TRBJ2-1; 11 nucleotides match TRBD2. The CDR3 is 15 residues long. Looked up from germline, CDR1 is SGDLS and CDR2 is YYNGEE. With V trimmed by 6 bases and J by 8 bases, 10 bases remained unmatched. CDR3 DNA: TGTGCCAGCACCCGTAGCGGGAGGGCCAGCGATGAGCAGTTCTTC. Its translation: CASTRSGRASDEQFF.

In DNA, the CDR3 is TGTGCCAGCACTCTTGGGGAGGGTGGTTCACCCCTCCACTTT. Amino acids: CASTLGEGGSPLHF. J is TRBJ1-6 and V is TRBV6-5; D unresolved. CDR1 and CDR2 (germline): MNHEY, SVGAGI. With 7 bases removed from V and 9 bases from J, the gap between germline ends came to 16 bases. There are 14 residues in the CDR3.

The rearrangement links TRBV28 to TRBJ2-2, with D perhaps TRBD2 (6 bases). Germline CDR1 and CDR2: MDHEN and SYDVKM. There are 14 residues in the CDR3. With 3 bases removed from V and 7 bases from J, the gap between germline ends came to 12 bases. CDR3 region: CASSFTSFHGELFF. CDR3 sequence (DNA): TGTGCCAGCAGTTTTACTAGCTTTCACGGGGAGCTGTTTTTT.

The chain employs TRBV18 and TRBJ1-4; D call uncertain. The ends were cut back, 2 bases at V and 6 bases at J, with 16 bases in the middle. Germline CDR1 and CDR2: KGHSH and LQKENI. This CDR3 has 16 residues. CDR3 coding DNA: TGTGCCAGCTCACCAGGAAGGACCCGCCCCGATGAAAAACTGTTTTTT. Its protein is CASSPGRTRPDEKLFF.

This clone appeared a single time. This chain links TRBV2 with TRBJ2-3; 8 bases are shared with TRBD1. This CDR3 contains 14 residues. Looked up from germline, CDR1 is SNHLY and CDR2 is FYNNEI. With V trimmed by 6 bases and J by 1 base, 3 bases remained unmatched. CDR3 in DNA: TGTGCCAGCAGAGTGGACAGGGGCACAGATACGCAGTATTTT. Its protein is CASRVDRGTDTQYF.

The chain employs TRBV6-6 and TRBJ2-5; 7 nucleotides align to TRBD2. Germline lookup yields CDR1 MNHNY and CDR2 SVGAGI (reference sequence). The V gene end was trimmed by 5 bases and the J gene end by 5 bases; junction bases not matched to a gene: 14. The CDR3 extends over 16 amino acids. The CDR3 protein is CASSRTSWGKGETQYF. For the CDR3, the DNA is TGTGCCAGCAGTCGGACTAGTTGGGGGAAGGGGGAGACCCAGTACTTC.

CDR3 bases: TGCGCCAGCAGCCGTACCCAGGGGGGTGTGGATGAGCAGTTCTTC. Protein: CASSRTQGGVDEQFF. The chain employs TRBV5-1 and TRBJ2-1; D may be TRBD1 (7 bases). V lost 4 bases, J lost 8 bases, and 19 bases lay in between. The length of the CDR3 is 15 residues. Germline loops: CDR1 SGHRS, CDR2 YFSETQ. Full variable domain (remainder filled in from reference TRBV5-1 and TRBJ2-1): KAGVTQTPRYLIKTRGQQVTLSCSPISGHRSVSWYQQTPGQGLQFLFEYFSETQRNKGNFPGRFSGRQFSNSRSEMNVSTLELGDSALYLCASSRTQGGVDEQFFGPGTRLTVL.

V and J are TRBV3-1 (or the pseudogene TRBV3-2) and TRBJ2-5; D possibly matches TRBD1 or TRBD2 (6 bases each). The CDR3 extends over 14 amino acids. Germline CDR1 and CDR2: LGHDT and YNNKEL (reference sequence). Trimming stripped 8 bases from V and 1 base from J, with 14 bases between. The CDR3 region has the DNA TGTGCCAGCGGGAACGGGGGCTTCCAAGAGACCCAGTACTTC. This sequence encodes CASGNGGFQETQYF.

This clone was counted a single time. The chain has TRBV6-6 and TRBJ1-2, with D unclear. The V gene's germline CDR1 is MNHNY and CDR2 SVGAGI (reference sequence). The CDR3 runs to 11 residues. The ends were cut back, 5 bases at V and 4 bases at J, with 5 bases in the middle. DNA of the CDR3: TGTGCCAGCAGTCCGACCTATGGCTACACCTTC. It codes for CASSPTYGYTF.

This rearrangement joins TRBV3-1 (or the pseudogene TRBV3-2) to TRBJ2-2, with TRBD2 as a possible D gene (5 bases). The germline V and J ends were trimmed by 1 base and 5 bases, with 20 bases remaining between them. Germline V gene sequence: CDR1 LGHDT, CDR2 YNNKEL (reference sequence). The CDR3 is 18 residues long. The CDR3 DNA reads TGTGCCAGCAGCCAAGCTCGTACGGGGAAATGGAAGACCGGGGAGCTGTTTTTT. Its translation is CASSQARTGKWKTGELFF.

V gene TRBV7-8 combines with J gene TRBJ1-6; 7 bases map to TRBD1. Germline V gene lookup returns CDR1 SGHVS and CDR2 FQNEAQ. The J segment lost 4 bases and the V segment lost 5 bases, leaving 14 bases of the junction unmatched. CDR3 length: 18 amino acids. CDR3 in amino acids: CASSRQGAWGGYNSPLHF. Written as DNA, the CDR3 is TGTGCCAGCAGCCGACAGGGTGCTTGGGGAGGGTATAATTCACCCCTCCACTTT.

The rearrangement links TRBV28 to TRBJ2-6, with D unclear. The V and J ends lost 3 bases and 4 bases respectively, with 25 bases between them. This CDR3 spans 20 amino acids. Germline V gene lookup returns CDR1 MDHEN and CDR2 SYDVKM. This chain's CDR3 is CASSFQPWATSSPGANVLTF. In DNA form, the CDR3 reads TGTGCCAGCAGTTTCCAACCCTGGGCTACATCGTCCCCCGGGGCCAACGTCCTGACTTTC. Full variable domain (rest looked up from reference TRBV28 and TRBJ2-6): DVKVTQSSRYLVKRTGEKVFLECVQDMDHENMFWYRQDPGLGLRLIYFSYDVKMKEKGDIPEGYSVSREKKERFSLILESASTNQTSMYLCASSFQPWATSSPGANVLTFGAGSRLTVL.

V is TRBV9 and J is TRBJ2-5; D gene uncertain. From germline, CDR1 is SGDLS and CDR2 YYNGEE. V lost 0 bases and J lost 5, with 8 bases in between. The CDR3 covers 13 residues. The CDR3 region is CASSVAGSETQYF. The CDR3 bases are TGTGCCAGCAGCGTAGCCGGTTCGGAGACCCAGTACTTC. The whole variable domain, filled in from reference TRBV9 and TRBJ2-5, reads DSGVTQTPKHLITATGQRVTLRCSPRSGDLSVYWYQQSLDQGLQFLIQYYNGEERAKGNILERFSAQQFPDLHSELNLSSLELGDSALYFCASSVAGSETQYFGPGTRLLVL.

This rearrangement joins TRBV11-2 to TRBJ1-1, with 8 positions matching TRBD1. The CDR3 totals 13 residues. Germline V gene data show CDR1 as SGHAT and CDR2 as FQNNGV. V lost 5 bases, J lost 3 bases, and 2 bases stayed unmatched. Here the CDR3 reads CASSPGQDTEAFF. CDR3 in DNA: TGTGCCAGCAGCCCGGGACAGGACACTGAAGCTTTCTTT.

The rearrangement uses TRBV2 and TRBJ2-2; 8 bases are shared with TRBD1. The germline V gene encodes CDR1 SNHLY and CDR2 FYNNEI. The CDR3 is 13 amino acids. Losses at the gene ends were 4 bases for V and 8 bases for J; bases not matched to a gene: 3. For the CDR3, the DNA is TGTGCCAGCAGTGGCCAGGGGGCAGGGGAGCTGTTTTTT. Residues: CASSGQGAGELFF. Supplemented by reference TRBV2 and TRBJ2-2, the full variable domain reads EPEVTQTPSHQVTQMGQEVILRCVPISNHLYFYWYRQILGQKVEFLVSFYNNEISEKSEIFDDQFSVERPDGSNFTLKIRSTKLEDSAMYFCASSGQGAGELFFGEGSRLTVL.

V and J are TRBV4-3 and TRBJ2-1, with unresolved D. Germline V gene lookup returns CDR1 LGHNA and CDR2 YSLEER. Trimming removed 0 bases at V and 6 bases at J, with 9 bases between. The CDR3 covers 14 residues. The CDR3 DNA reads TGCGCCAGCAGCCAAGACCACTTCATCAATGAGCAGTTCTTC. Residues: CASSQDHFINEQFF.

V and J are TRBV4-3 and TRBJ2-5; TRBD1 matches 7 bases. The CDR3 runs to 15 residues. Germline CDR1 and CDR2: LGHNA and YSLEER. The V and J ends lost 4 bases and 2 bases, in that order; junction bases with no gene match: 7. The CDR3 nucleotides are TGCGCCAGCAGCCGACTGGGACAGCCACAAGAGACCCAGTACTTC. This translates into CASSRLGQPQETQYF.

This chain links TRBV7-3 with TRBJ2-1; D may be TRBD1 (6 bases). V lost 2 bases and J lost 6, with 11 bases in between. This CDR3 has 14 residues. Germline lookup yields CDR1 SGHTA and CDR2 FQGTGA. The CDR3 protein is CASSLGGRPNEQFF. The DNA of the CDR3 is TGTGCCAGCAGCTTAGGGGGCCGCCCCAATGAGCAGTTCTTC.